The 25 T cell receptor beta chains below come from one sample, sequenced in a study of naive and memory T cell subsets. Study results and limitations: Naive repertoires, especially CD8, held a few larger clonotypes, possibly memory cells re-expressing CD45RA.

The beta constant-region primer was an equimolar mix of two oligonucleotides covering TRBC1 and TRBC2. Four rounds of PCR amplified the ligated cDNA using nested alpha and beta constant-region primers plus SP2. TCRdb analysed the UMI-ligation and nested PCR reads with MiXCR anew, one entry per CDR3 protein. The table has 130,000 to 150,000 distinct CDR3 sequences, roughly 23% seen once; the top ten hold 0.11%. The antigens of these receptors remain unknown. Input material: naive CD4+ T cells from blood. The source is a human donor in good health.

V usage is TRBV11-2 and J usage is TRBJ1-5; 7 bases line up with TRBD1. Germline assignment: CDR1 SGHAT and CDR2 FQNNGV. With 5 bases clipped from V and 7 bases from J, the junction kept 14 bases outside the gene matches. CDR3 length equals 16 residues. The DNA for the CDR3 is TGTGCCAGCAGCACCGGCGCAGCAGGGGGAGGGCAGCCCCAGCATTTT. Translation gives CASSTGAAGGGQPQHF.

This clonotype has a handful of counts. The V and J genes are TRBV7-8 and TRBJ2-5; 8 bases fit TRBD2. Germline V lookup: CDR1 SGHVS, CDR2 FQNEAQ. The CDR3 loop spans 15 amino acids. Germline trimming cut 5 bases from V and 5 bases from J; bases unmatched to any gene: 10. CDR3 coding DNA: TGTGCCAGCAGCCCAGAAGCGGGAGTAAGGGAGACCCAGTACTTC. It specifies CASSPEAGVRETQYF. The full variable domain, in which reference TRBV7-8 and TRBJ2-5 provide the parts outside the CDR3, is GAGVSQSPRYKVAKRGQDVALRCDPISGHVSLFWYQQALGQGPEFLTYFQNEAQLDKSGLPSDRFFAERPEGSVSTLKIQRTQQEDSAVYLCASSPEAGVRETQYFGPGTRLLVL.

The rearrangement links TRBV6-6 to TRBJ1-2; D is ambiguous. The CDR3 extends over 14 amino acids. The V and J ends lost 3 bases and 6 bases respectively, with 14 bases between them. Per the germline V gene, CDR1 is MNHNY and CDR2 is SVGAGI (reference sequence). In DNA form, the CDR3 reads TGTGCCAGCAGTTATTGGGCAGTCGGGGATGGCTACACCTTC. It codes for CASSYWAVGDGYTF.

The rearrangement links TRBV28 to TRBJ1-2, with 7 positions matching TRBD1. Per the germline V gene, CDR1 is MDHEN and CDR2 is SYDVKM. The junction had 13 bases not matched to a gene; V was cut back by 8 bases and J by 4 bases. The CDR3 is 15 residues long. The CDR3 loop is CASQPYRGIGYGYTF. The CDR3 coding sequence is TGTGCCAGCCAACCGTACAGGGGAATAGGCTATGGCTACACCTTC.

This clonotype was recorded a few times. CDR3 in DNA: TGCAGTGCTAGACCCCGGGGAGGTCCCGACAATCAGCCCCAGCATTTT. Amino acids: CSARPRGGPDNQPQHF. The genes are TRBV20-1 and TRBJ1-5; unclear D gene. The CDR3 has 16 residues. Germline loops: CDR1 DFQATT, CDR2 SNEGSKA (reference sequence). Trimming took off 2 bases at V and 3 bases at J, with 17 bases between the two ends.

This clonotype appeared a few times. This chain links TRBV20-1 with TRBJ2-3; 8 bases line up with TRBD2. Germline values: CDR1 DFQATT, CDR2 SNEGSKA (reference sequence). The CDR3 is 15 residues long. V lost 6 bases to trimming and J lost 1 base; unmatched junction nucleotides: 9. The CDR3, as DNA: TGCAGTGCAGAGGAGCGGGAGCGGGGCACAGATACGCAGTATTTT. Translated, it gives CSAEERERGTDTQYF.

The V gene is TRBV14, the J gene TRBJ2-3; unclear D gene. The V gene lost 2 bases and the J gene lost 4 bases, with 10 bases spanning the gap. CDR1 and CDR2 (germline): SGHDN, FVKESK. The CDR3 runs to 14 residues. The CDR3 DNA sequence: TGTGCCAGCAGCCAATACGAGACGGCAGATACGCAGTATTTT. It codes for CASSQYETADTQYF. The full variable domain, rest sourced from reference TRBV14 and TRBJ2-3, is EAGVTQFPSHSVIEKGQTVTLRCDPISGHDNLYWYRRVMGKEIKFLLHFVKESKQDESGMPNNRFLAERTGGTYSTLKVQPAELEDSGVYFCASSQYETADTQYFGPGTRLTVL.

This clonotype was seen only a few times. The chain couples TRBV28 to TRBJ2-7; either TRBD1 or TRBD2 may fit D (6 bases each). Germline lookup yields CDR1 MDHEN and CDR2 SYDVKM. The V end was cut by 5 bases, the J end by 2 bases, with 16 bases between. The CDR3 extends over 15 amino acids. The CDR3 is CASSPDLGGTYEQYF. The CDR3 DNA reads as TGTGCCAGCAGTCCCGATTTAGGGGGGACCTACGAGCAGTACTTC.

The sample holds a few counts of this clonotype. For the CDR3, the DNA is TGTGCCAGCAGCCTTCTAGCCTCCACAGATACGCAGTATTTT. It is translated as CASSLLASTDTQYF. J is TRBJ2-3 and V is TRBV3-1, with a tentative D call TRBD2 (5 bases). This CDR3 has 14 amino acids. CDR1 and CDR2 from the germline V gene are LGHDT and YNNKEL (reference sequence). Trimming took off 4 bases at V and 2 bases at J, with 10 bases between the two ends.

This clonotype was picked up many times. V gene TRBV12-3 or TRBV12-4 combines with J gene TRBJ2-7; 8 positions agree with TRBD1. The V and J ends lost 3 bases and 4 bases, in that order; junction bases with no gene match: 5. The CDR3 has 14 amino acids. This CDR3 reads CASSFGDRGYEQYF. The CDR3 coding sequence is TGTGCCAGCAGTTTCGGAGACAGGGGATACGAGCAGTACTTC.

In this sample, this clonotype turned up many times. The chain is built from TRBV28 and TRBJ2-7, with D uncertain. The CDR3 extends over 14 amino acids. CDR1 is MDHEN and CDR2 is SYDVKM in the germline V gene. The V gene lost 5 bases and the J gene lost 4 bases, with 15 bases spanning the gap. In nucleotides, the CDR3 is TGTGCCAGCAGTGTGTCCCCACCCCCGTACGAGCAGTACTTC. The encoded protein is CASSVSPPPYEQYF. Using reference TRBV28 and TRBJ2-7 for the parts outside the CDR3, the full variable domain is DVKVTQSSRYLVKRTGEKVFLECVQDMDHENMFWYRQDPGLGLRLIYFSYDVKMKEKGDIPEGYSVSREKKERFSLILESASTNQTSMYLCASSVSPPPYEQYFGPGTRLTVT.

The CDR3 DNA is TGCAGTGCTAGAGATTACAGGGCTTCCTACAATGAGCAGTTCTTC. Translated: CSARDYRASYNEQFF. The chain carries TRBV20-1 and TRBJ2-1; weak D call: TRBD1 (6 bases). The CDR3 is made up of 15 amino acids. The germline V gene encodes CDR1 DFQATT and CDR2 SNEGSKA (reference sequence). V shed 0 bases and J shed 1 base, with 10 bases lying between them.

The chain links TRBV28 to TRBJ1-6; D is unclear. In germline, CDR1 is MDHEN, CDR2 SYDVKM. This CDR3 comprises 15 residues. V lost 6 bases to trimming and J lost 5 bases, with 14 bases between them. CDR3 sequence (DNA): TGTGCCAGCAGCTTAAGCGGGAGGAATAATTCACCCCTCCACTTT. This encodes CASSLSGRNNSPLHF.

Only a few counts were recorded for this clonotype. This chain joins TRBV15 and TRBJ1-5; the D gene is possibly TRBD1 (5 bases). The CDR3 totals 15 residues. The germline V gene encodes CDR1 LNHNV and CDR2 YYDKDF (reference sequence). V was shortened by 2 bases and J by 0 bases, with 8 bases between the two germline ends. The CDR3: CATSRQTDSNQPQHF. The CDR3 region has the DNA TGTGCCACCAGCAGACAGACAGATAGCAATCAGCCCCAGCATTTT.

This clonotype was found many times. The chain's CDR3 is CASSLVKNIQYF. CDR3 DNA sequence: TGTGCCAGCAGTTTAGTCAAAAACATTCAGTACTTC. J is TRBJ2-4 and V is TRBV12-3 or TRBV12-4; D unclear. There are 12 residues in the CDR3. V shed 1 base and J shed 3 bases, with 1 base lying between them.

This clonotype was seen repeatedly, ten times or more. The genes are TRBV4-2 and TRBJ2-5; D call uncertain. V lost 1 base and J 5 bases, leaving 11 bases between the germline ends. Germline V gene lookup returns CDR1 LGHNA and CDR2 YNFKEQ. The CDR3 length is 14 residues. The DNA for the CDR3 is TGTGCCAGCAGCCAAGGAGAACCTCCCGAGACCCAGTACTTC. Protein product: CASSQGEPPETQYF.

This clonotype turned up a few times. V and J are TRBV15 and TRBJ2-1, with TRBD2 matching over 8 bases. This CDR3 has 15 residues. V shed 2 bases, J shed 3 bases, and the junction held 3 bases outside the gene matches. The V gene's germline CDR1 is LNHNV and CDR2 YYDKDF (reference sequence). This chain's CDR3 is CATSRQTSVYNEQFF. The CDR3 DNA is TGTGCCACCAGCAGACAGACTAGCGTCTACAATGAGCAGTTCTTC.

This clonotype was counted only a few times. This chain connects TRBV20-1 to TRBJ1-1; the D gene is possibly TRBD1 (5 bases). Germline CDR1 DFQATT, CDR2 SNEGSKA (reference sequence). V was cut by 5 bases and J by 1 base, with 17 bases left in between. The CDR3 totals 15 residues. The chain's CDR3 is CSAPGSMGGNTEAFF. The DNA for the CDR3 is TGCAGTGCTCCGGGTAGTATGGGGGGGAACACTGAAGCTTTCTTT.

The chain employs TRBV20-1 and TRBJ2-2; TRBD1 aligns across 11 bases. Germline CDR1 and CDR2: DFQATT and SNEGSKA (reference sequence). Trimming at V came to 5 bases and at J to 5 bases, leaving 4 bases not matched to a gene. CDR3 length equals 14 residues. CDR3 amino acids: CSASDRGQTGELFF. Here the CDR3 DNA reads TGCAGTGCTTCGGACAGGGGGCAGACCGGGGAGCTGTTTTTT.

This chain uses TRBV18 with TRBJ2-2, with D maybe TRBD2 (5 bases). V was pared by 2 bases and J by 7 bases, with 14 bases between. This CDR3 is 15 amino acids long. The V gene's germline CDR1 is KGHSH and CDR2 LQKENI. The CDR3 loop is CASSPEAFRGGELFF. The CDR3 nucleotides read TGTGCCAGCTCACCAGAAGCGTTCCGGGGCGGGGAGCTGTTTTTT. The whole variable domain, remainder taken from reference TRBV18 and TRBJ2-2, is NAGVMQNPRHLVRRRGQEARLRCSPMKGHSHVYWYRQLPEEGLKFMVYLQKENIIDESGMPKERFSAEFPKEGPSILRIQQVVRGDSAAYFCASSPEAFRGGELFFGEGSRLTVL.

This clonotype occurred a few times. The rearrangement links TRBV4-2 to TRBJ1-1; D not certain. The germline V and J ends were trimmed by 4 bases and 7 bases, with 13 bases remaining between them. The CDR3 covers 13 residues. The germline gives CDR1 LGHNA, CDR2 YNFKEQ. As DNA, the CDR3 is TGTGCCAGCAGCCTTCTGGACGGGGATGAAGCTTTCTTT. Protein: CASSLLDGDEAFF.

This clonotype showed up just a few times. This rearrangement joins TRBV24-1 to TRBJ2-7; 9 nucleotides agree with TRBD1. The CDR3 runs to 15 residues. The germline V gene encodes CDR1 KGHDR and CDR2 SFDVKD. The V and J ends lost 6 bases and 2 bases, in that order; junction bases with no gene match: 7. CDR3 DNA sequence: TGTGCCACCAGTTCGTCCGGGACAGGGCCCTACGAGCAGTACTTC. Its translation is CATSSSGTGPYEQYF.

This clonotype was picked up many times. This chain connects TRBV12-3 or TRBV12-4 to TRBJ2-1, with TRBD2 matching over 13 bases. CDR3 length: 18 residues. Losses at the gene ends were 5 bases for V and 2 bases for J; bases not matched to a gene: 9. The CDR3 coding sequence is TGTGCCAGCAGTCCGGGACTAGCGGGAAGACGGCCCTACAATGAGCAGTTCTTC. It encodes CASSPGLAGRRPYNEQFF.

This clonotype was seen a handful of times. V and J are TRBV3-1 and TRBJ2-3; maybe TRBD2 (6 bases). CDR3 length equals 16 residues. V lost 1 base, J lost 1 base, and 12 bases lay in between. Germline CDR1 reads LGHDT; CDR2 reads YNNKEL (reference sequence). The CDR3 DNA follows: TGTGCCAGCAGCCAAGCCCGGGGGTCTGGCACAGATACGCAGTATTTT. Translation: CASSQARGSGTDTQYF.

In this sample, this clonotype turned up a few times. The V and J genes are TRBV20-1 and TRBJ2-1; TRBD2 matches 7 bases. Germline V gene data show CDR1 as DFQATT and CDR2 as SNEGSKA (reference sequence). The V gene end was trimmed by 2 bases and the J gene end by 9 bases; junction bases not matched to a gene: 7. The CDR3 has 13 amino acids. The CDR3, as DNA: TGCAGTGCTAGATTCGCGGGAGTAGGTGAGCAGTTCTTC. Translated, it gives CSARFAGVGEQFF.